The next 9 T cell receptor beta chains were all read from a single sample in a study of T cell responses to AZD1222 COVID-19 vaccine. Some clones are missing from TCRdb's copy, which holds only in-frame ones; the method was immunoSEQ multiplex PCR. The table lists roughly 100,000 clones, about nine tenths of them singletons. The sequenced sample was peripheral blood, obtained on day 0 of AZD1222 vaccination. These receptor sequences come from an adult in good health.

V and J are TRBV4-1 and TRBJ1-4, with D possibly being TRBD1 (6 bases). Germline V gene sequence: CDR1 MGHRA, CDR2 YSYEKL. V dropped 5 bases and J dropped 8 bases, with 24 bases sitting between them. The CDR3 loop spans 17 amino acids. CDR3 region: CASSRSGGARNWEKLFF. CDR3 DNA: TGCGCCAGCAGCAGGAGCGGGGGGGCTCGGAATTGGGAAAAACTGTTTTTT.

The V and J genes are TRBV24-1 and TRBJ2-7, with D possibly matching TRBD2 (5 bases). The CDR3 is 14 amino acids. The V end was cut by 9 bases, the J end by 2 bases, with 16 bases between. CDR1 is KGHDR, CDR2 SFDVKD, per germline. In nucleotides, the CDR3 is TGTGCCACCGTGGGCTTGAGGGATACCTACGAGCAGTACTTC. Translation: CATVGLRDTYEQYF.

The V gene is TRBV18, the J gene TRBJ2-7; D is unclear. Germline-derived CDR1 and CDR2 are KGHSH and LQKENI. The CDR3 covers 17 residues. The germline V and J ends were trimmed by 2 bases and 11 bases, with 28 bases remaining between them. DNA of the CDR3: TGTGCCAGCTCACCAAGAGGAGACGAAAGTTCGAGTGATTCGGAGTACTTC. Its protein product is CASSPRGDESSSDSEYF. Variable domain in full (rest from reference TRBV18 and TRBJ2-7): NAGVMQNPRHLVRRRGQEARLRCSPMKGHSHVYWYRQLPEEGLKFMVYLQKENIIDESGMPKERFSAEFPKEGPSILRIQQVVRGDSAAYFCASSPRGDESSSDSEYFGPGTRLTVT.

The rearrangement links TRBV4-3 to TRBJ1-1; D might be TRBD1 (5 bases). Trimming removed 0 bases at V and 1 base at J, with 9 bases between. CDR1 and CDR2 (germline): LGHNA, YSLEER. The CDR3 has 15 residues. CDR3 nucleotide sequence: TGCGCCAGCAGCCAAGATTGGGGCGGGAACACTGAAGCTTTCTTT. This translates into CASSQDWGGNTEAFF.

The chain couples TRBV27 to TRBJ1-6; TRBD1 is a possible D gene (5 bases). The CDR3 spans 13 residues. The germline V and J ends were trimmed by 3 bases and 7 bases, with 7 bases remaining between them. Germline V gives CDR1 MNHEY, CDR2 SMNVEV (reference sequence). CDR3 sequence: CASSFRENSPLHF. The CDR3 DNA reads TGTGCCAGCAGTTTCAGGGAAAATTCACCCCTCCACTTT.

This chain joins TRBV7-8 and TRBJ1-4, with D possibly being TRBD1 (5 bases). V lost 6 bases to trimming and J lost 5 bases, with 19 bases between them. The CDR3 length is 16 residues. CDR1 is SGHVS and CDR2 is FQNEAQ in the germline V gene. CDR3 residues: CASRAGWGRRNEKLFF. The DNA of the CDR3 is TGTGCCAGCAGGGCTGGGTGGGGCAGGCGGAATGAAAAACTGTTTTTT.

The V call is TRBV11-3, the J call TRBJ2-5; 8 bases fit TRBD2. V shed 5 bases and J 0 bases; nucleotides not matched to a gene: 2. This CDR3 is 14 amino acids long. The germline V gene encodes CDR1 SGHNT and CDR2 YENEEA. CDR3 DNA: TGTGCCAGCAGCCGGACTAGCAACCAAGAGACCCAGTACTTC. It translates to CASSRTSNQETQYF.

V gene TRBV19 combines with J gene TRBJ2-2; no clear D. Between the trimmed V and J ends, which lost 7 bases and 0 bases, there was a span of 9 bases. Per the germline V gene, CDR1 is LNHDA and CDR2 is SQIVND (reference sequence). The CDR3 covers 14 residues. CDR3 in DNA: TGTGCCAGTACGAGACGTACGAACACCGGGGAGCTGTTTTTT. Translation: CASTRRTNTGELFF.

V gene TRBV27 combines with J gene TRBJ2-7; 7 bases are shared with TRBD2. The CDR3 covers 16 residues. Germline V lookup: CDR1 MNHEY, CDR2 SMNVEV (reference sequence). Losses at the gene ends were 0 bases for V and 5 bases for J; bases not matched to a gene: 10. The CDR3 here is CASSLSITRLADEQYF. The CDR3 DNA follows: TGTGCCAGCAGTTTATCCATTACTAGACTAGCCGACGAGCAGTACTTC.